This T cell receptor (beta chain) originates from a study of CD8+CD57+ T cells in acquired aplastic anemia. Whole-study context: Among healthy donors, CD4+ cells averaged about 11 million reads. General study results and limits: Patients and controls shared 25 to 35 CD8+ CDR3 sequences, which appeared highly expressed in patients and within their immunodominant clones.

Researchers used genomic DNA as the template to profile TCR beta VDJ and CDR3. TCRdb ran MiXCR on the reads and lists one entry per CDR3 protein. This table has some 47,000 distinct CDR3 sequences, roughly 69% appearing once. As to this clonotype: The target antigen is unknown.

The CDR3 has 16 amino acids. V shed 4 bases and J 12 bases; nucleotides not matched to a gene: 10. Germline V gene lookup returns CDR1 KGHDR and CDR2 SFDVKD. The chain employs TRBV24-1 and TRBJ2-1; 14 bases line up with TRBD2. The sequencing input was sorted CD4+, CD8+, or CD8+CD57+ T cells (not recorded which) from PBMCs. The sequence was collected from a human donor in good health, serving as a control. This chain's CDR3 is CATSDQGLAGASRQFF. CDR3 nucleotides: TGTGCCACCAGTGACCAGGGACTAGCGGGGGCCAGTCGGCAGTTCTTC.